Included here is one T cell receptor beta chain sequence, with context. This sample was taken from a study of cytomegalovirus exposure and HLA in healthy donors. The CDR3 sequence is 15 residues long. J gave up 4 bases and V 0 bases, and 6 bases lay outside the gene matches. Per germline, CDR1 SGHRS and CDR2 YFSETQ. Researchers ran the PCR with 60 Vbeta and 13 Jbeta primers. Method: immunoSEQ multiplex PCR; TCRdb's copy keeps in-frame clones and lacks some. The sample lists about 220,000 clones, approximately 83% seen once, with 0.71% in the top ten. Sequencing was performed on PBMCs. The chain employs TRBV5-1 and TRBJ2-5, with 7 nucleotides matching TRBD1. The sequence was collected from a boy between 2 and 15 years old in good health and CMV-seronegative. CDR3 amino acids: CASSLGQGFSETQYF. The CDR3 region has the DNA TGCGCCAGCAGCTTGGGACAGGGATTCTCAGAGACCCAGTACTTC.